This section outlines one T cell receptor (beta chain) sequence together with its context. The antigen it binds to is not known. It has no much larger one-base neighbor in the sample; base qualities were not kept. Library preparation used the immunoSEQ multiplex PCR assay. TCRdb stores this immuneACCESS table with in-frame sequences only. Part of the clones is absent; in the studies checked, under half of the shortfall reflects unresolved V genes, and no reason is known for the rest. Present in this sample are about 82,000 clones, 96% of which were seen just once. About 0.41% of the sample goes to the ten largest clones. CDR1 MGHDK and CDR2 SYGVNS are derived from the germline V gene. From V the trimming removes 11 bases and from J it removes 9 bases, while the gene matches leave 2 bases of the junction unaccounted for. Including the terminal cysteine and phenylalanine, the CDR3 comprises 9 residues. Solely the CDR3 DNA is kept, with 27 bases framed from the first base.

The sample comes from a study of technical replicates of blood from a handful of donors (dated by TCRdb to 2015 to 2018). This clonotype originated in a human donor in good health. Sequencing was carried out using T cells isolated from PBMCs. The chain is assembled from TRBV25-1 and TRBJ2-3; TRBD2 aligns with 7 central bases. The DNA reads TGTGCCGTCGGGGGGACGCAGTATTTT. It encodes CAVGGTQYF.